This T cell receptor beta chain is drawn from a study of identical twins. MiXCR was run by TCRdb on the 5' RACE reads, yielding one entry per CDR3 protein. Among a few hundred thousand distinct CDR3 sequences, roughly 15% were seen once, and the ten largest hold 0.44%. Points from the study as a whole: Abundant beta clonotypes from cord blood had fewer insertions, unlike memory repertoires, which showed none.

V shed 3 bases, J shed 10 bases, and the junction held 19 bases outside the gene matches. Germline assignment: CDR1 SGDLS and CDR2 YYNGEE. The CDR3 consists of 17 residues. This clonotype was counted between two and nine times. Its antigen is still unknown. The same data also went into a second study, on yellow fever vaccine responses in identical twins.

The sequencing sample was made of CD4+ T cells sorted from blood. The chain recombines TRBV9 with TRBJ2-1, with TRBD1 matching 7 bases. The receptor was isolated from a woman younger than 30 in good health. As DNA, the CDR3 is TGTGCCAGCAGCGCCACACTACCGGGACAGAGGCCCGACGAGCAGTTCTTC. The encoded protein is CASSATLPGQRPDEQFF.